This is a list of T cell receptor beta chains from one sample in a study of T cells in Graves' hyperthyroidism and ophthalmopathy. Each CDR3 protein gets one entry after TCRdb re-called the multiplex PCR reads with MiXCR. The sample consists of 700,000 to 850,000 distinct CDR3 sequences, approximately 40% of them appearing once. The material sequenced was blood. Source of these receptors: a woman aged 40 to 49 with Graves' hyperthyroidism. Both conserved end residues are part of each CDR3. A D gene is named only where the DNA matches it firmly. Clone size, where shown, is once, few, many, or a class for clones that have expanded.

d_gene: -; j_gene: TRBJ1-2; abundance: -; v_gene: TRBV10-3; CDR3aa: CAITWRGGADGYTF; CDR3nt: TGTGCCATCACTTGGCGGGGGGGGGCGGACGGCTACACCTTC
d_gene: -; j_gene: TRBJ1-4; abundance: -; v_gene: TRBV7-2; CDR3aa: CASSLGGRGSNEKLFF; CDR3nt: TGTGCCAGCAGCTTGGGAGGCCGGGGTAGTAATGAAAAACTGTTTTTT
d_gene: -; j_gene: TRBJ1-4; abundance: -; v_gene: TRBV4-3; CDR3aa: CASSQREANEKLFF; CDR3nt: TGCGCCAGCAGCCAAAGGGAGGCTAATGAAAAACTGTTTTTT
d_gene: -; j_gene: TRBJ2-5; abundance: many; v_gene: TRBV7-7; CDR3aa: CASSLDHETQYF; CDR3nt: TGTGCTAGCAGCTTAGATCACGAGACCCAGTACTTC
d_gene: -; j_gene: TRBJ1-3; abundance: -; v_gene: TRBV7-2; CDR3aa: CASKQAGRPGNTIYF; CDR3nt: TGTGCCAGCAAGCAAGCGGGACGGCCTGGAAACACCATATATTTT
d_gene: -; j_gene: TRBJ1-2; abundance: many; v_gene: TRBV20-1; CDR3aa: CSALGVNYGYTF; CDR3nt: TGCAGTGCCCTCGGGGTTAACTATGGCTACACCTTC
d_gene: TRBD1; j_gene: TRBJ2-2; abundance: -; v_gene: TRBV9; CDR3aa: CASSETRQGANTGELFF; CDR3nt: TGTGCCAGCAGCGAGACCCGACAGGGCGCGAACACCGGGGAGCTGTTTTTT
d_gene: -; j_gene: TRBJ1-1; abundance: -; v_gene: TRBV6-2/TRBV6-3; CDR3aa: CASKTPQLLNTEAFF; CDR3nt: TGTGCCAGCAAGACGCCGCAGCTACTGAACACTGAAGCTTTCTTT
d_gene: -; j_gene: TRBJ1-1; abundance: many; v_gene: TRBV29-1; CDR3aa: CSVAGANTEAFF; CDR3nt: TGCAGCGTTGCAGGGGCAAACACTGAAGCTTTCTTT
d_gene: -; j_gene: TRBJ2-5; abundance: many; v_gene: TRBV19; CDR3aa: CASSTLGYQETQYF; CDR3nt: TGTGCCAGTAGCACCCTGGGGTACCAAGAGACCCAGTACTTC
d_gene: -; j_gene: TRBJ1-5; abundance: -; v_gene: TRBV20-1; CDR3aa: CSARGQYSNQPQHF; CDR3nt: TGCAGTGCTAGGGGGCAGTATAGCAATCAGCCCCAGCATTTT
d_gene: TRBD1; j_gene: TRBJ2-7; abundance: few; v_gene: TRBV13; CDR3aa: CASSSGQGSGQYF; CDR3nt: TGTGCCAGCAGTTCCGGACAGGGCAGTGGGCAGTACTTC
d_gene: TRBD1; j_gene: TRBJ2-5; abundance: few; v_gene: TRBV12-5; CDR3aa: CASGLLGQGQETQYF; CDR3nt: TGTGCTAGTGGTTTGCTGGGACAGGGGCAAGAGACCCAGTACTTC
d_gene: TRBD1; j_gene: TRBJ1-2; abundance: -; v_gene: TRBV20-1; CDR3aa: CSARIQGAPTF; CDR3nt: TGCAGTGCTAGAATACAGGGGGCGCCCACCTTC
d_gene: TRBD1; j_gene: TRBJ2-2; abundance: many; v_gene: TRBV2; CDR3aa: CASSEGQGNTGELFF; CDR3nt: TGTGCCAGCAGTGAGGGACAGGGGAACACCGGGGAGCTGTTTTTT
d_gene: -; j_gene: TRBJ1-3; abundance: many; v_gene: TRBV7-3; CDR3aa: CASSLTGGYGNTIYF; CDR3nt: TGTGCCAGCAGCTTAACGGGGGGTTATGGAAACACCATATATTTT
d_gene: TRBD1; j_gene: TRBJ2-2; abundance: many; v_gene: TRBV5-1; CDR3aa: CASSPQGTGELFF; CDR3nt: TGTGCTAGCAGCCCACAGGGGACCGGGGAGCTGTTTTTT
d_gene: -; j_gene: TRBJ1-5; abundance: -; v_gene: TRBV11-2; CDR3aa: CASSPPGVGYVANQPQHF; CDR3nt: TGTGCCAGCAGCCCCCCTGGAGTAGGGTACGTTGCCAATCAGCCCCAGCATTTT
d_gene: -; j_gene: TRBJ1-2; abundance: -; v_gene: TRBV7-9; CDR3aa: CASWGDYGYTF; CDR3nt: TGTGCCAGCTGGGGGGACTATGGCTACACCTTC
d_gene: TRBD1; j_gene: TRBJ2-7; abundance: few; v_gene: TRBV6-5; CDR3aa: CASSYRGQGVFQIYEQYF; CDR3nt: TGTGCCAGCAGTTACCGTGGACAGGGAGTTTTTCAAATCTACGAGCAGTACTTC
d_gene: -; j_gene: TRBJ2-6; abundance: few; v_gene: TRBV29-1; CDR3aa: CSVITGDAPGANVLTF; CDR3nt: TGCAGCGTCATCACGGGGGACGCCCCTGGGGCCAACGTCCTGACTTTC
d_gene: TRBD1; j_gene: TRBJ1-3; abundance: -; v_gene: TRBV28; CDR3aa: CASSIPTGNSGNTIYF; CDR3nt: TGTGCCAGCAGTATCCCGACAGGGAACTCTGGAAACACCATATATTTT
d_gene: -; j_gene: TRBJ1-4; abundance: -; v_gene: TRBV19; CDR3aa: CASSIPGTFGANEKLFF; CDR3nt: TGTGCCAGTAGTATTCCGGGGACCTTCGGAGCTAATGAAAAACTGTTTTTT
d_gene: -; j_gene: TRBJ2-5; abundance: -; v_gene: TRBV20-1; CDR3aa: CSVPPGVGKETQYF; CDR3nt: TGCAGTGTTCCCCCAGGAGTAGGGAAAGAGACCCAGTACTTC
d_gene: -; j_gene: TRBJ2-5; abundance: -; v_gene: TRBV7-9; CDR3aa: CASSLRGEGTQYF; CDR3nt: TGTGCCAGCAGCTTAAGGGGGGAAGGGACCCAGTACTTC
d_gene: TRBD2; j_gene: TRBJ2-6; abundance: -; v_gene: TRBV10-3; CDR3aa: CAISPAGGNVLTF; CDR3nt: TGTGCCATCTCCCCAGCGGGAGGGAACGTCCTGACTTTC
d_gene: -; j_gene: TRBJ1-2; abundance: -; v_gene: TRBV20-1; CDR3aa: CSARNQLGYTF; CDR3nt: TGCAGTGCTAGAAACCAATTAGGCTACACCTTC
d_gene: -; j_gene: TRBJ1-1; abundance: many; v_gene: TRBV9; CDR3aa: CASSRSGSSTEAFF; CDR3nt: TGTGCCAGCAGCCGATCAGGGAGTAGCACTGAAGCTTTCTTT
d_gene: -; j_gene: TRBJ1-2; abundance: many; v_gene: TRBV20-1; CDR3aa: CSAPLRADYGYTF; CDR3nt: TGCAGTGCTCCCCTCCGGGCCGACTATGGCTACACCTTC
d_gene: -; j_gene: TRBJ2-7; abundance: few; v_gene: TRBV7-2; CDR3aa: CASSQRGLEYEQYF; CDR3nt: TGTGCCAGCAGCCAGAGGGGGTTGGAATACGAGCAGTACTTC
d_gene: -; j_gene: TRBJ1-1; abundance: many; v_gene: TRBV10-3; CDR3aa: CAIIRGGEVTEAFF; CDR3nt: TGTGCCATCATCCGGGGGGGCGAGGTCACTGAAGCTTTCTTT
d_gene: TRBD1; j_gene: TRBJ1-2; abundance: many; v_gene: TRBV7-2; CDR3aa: CASSSRDREDGYTF; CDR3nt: TGTGCCAGCAGTTCGAGAGACAGGGAGGACGGCTACACCTTC
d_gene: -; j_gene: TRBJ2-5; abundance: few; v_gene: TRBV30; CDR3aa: CAWSVSAEETQYF; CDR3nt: TGTGCCTGGAGTGTATCTGCGGAGGAGACCCAGTACTTC
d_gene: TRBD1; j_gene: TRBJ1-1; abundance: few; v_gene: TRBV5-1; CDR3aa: CASNVGTGGMNTEAFF; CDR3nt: TGCGCCAGCAACGTCGGGACAGGGGGGATGAACACTGAAGCTTTCTTT
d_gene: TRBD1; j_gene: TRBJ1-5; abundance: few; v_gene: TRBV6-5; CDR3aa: CASSRIQGASQPQHF; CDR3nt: TGTGCCAGCAGCCGGATACAGGGGGCCAGTCAGCCCCAGCATTTT
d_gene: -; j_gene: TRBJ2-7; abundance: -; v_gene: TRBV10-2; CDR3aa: CASSFRAVDEQYF; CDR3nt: TGTGCCAGCAGTTTTCGGGCAGTCGACGAGCAGTACTTC
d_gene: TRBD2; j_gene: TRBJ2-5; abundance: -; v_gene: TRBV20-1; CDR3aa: CSASGGAWETQYF; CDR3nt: TGCAGTGCTAGCGGGGGGGCCTGGGAGACCCAGTACTTC
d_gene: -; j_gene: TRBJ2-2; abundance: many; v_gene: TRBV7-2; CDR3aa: CASSPTFLFGELFF; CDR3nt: TGTGCCAGCAGCCCAACCTTCCTTTTCGGGGAGCTGTTTTTT
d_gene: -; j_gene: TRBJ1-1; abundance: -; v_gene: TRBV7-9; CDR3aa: CASSPRVSTEAFF; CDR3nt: TGTGCCAGCAGCCCCCGGGTGAGCACTGAAGCTTTCTTT
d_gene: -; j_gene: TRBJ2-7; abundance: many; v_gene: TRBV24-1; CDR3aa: CATSDPPRGAYEQYF; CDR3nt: TGTGCCACCAGTGATCCTCCGAGAGGGGCCTACGAGCAGTACTTC
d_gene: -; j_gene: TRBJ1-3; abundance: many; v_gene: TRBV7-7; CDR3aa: CASSLAVGVISGNTIYF; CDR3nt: TGTGCTAGCAGCTTAGCGGTCGGGGTAATCTCTGGAAACACCATATATTTT